A single sample gave rise to the 19 T cell receptor beta chains below, sequenced in a study of blood T cell repertoires in COVID-19. The table came from immunoSEQ multiplex PCR; TCRdb's copy has only in-frame clones and leaves some out. Of tens of thousands of clones listed, over 75% are singletons. What was sequenced was peripheral blood. The receptors stem from a man of 80 years or more with active or convalescent COVID-19.

J is TRBJ1-1 and V is TRBV6-6; possibly TRBD1 for D (6 bases). The V gene lost 8 bases and the J gene lost 1 base, with 14 bases spanning the gap. This CDR3 comprises 14 residues. Germline V gives CDR1 MNHNY, CDR2 SVGAGI (reference sequence). The CDR3 bases are TGTGCCAGCGGGGAACAGGGTCAGAACACTGAAGCTTTCTTT. This encodes CASGEQGQNTEAFF.

This clone was observed once. V is TRBV30 and J is TRBJ2-3; tentatively, D is TRBD2 (6 bases). Germline V lookup: CDR1 GTSNPN, CDR2 SVGIG (reference sequence). This CDR3 region has 14 residues. Trimming took off 3 bases at V and 5 bases at J, with 15 bases between the two ends. CDR3 region: CAWSYQRALDTQYF. In nucleotides, the CDR3 is TGTGCCTGGAGCTACCAGCGGGCTTTAGATACGCAGTATTTT. Drawing the rest from reference TRBV30 and TRBJ2-3, the complete variable domain is SQTIHQWPATLVQPVGSPLSLECTVEGTSNPNLYWYRQAAGRGLQLLFYSVGIGQISSEVPQNLSASRPQDRQFILSSKKLLLSDSGFYLCAWSYQRALDTQYFGPGTRLTVL.

This chain uses TRBV7-2 with TRBJ2-5; D perhaps matches TRBD2 (6 bases). The V and J ends lost 2 bases and 5 bases respectively, with 15 bases between them. The length of the CDR3 is 15 residues. Germline assignment: CDR1 SGHTA and CDR2 FQGNSA. The DNA for the CDR3 is TGTGCCAGCAGCTTAAATGGTAGGAGGGAGGAGACCCAGTACTTC. As protein: CASSLNGRREETQYF.

The gene calls are TRBV5-6 and TRBJ2-7; possible D gene TRBD1, 5 bases. V gave up 7 bases and J gave up 2 bases, with 13 bases separating them. Germline CDR1 reads SGHDT; CDR2 reads YYEEEE. This CDR3 is 13 amino acids long. This CDR3 reads CASLIWGTYEQYF. The CDR3 nucleotides are TGTGCCAGCCTCATTTGGGGCACCTACGAGCAGTACTTC.

The rearrangement links TRBV3-1 (or the pseudogene TRBV3-2) to TRBJ1-1; 7 bases are shared with TRBD1. J gave up 4 bases and V 4 bases, and 6 bases lay outside the gene matches. The CDR3 sequence is 14 residues long. From germline, CDR1 is LGHDT and CDR2 YNNKEL (reference sequence). The CDR3 reads CASSPYRGGTEAFF. Here the CDR3 DNA reads TGTGCCAGCAGCCCTTACAGGGGTGGCACTGAAGCTTTCTTT.

For the CDR3, the DNA is TGTGCCAGCAGCTCCCCGGGGTCCACAGATACGCAGTATTTT. It codes for CASSSPGSTDTQYF. The V call is TRBV5-4, the J call TRBJ2-3; TRBD2 is a possible D gene (5 bases). The CDR3 contains 14 residues. Germline V gene sequence: CDR1 SGHNT, CDR2 YYREEE (reference sequence). V was cut by 3 bases and J by 2 bases, with 10 bases left in between.

The rearrangement uses TRBV19 and TRBJ1-2; 7 bases fit TRBD1. CDR3 size: 14 residues. CDR1 and CDR2 (germline): LNHDA, SQIVND (reference sequence). J was trimmed by 4 bases and V by 5 bases; bases with no gene match: 7. In nucleotides, the CDR3 is TGTGCCAGTAGTGAGGGGACAGCCTCCTATGGCTACACCTTC. This gives the protein CASSEGTASYGYTF.

V gene TRBV11-2 combines with J gene TRBJ1-6; tentative D call: TRBD1 (5 bases). Trimming removed 3 bases from V and 4 bases from J, with 22 bases in between. This CDR3 comprises 19 residues. The germline gives CDR1 SGHAT, CDR2 FQNNGV. The CDR3, as DNA: TGTGCCAGCAGCTTTAAAAGTTTTGGCAGGGTGGCGTATAATTCACCCCTCCACTTT. Encoded protein: CASSFKSFGRVAYNSPLHF. Variable domain in full (rest from reference TRBV11-2 and TRBJ1-6): EAGVAQSPRYKIIEKRQSVAFWCNPISGHATLYWYQQILGQGPKLLIQFQNNGVVDDSQLPKDRFSAERLKGVDSTLKIQPAKLEDSAVYLCASSFKSFGRVAYNSPLHFGNGTRLTVT.

The rearrangement uses TRBV12-3 or TRBV12-4 and TRBJ1-1; D gene unclear. V was clipped by 6 bases and J by 1 base, with 9 bases between them. This CDR3 is 13 amino acids long. CDR3 coding DNA: TGTGCCAGCAGACCGACTGGGAACACTGAAGCTTTCTTT. It is translated as CASRPTGNTEAFF.

The chain uses TRBV6-1 and TRBJ2-2, with a tentative D call TRBD1 (6 bases). This CDR3 spans 16 amino acids. Germline CDR1 MNHNS, CDR2 SASEGT. Trimming removed 2 bases at V and 6 bases at J, with 16 bases between. CDR3 region: CASSEIWGLKAGELFF. The CDR3 coding sequence is TGTGCCAGCAGTGAAATCTGGGGGCTTAAAGCCGGGGAGCTGTTTTTT.

This chain links TRBV11-1 with TRBJ2-7; D is unclear. Trimming took off 1 base at V and 4 bases at J, with 8 bases between the two ends. The CDR3 consists of 13 residues. Per germline, CDR1 SGHAT and CDR2 FQDESV (reference sequence). This CDR3 reads CASSLDSLYEQYF. The CDR3 region has the DNA TGTGCCAGCAGCTTAGACAGTTTGTACGAGCAGTACTTC. The full variable domain, in which reference TRBV11-1 and TRBJ2-7 provide the parts outside the CDR3, is EAEVAQSPRYKITEKSQAVAFWCDPISGHATLYWYRQILGQGPELLVQFQDESVVDDSQLPKDRFSAERLKGVDSTLKIQPAELGDSAMYLCASSLDSLYEQYFGPGTRLTVT.

A single count supports this clone. This chain links TRBV4-3 with TRBJ1-4; 10 bases are a match to TRBD1. CDR3 length equals 15 residues. The germline CDR1 and CDR2 sequences are LGHNA and YSLEER. J lost 6 bases, V lost 0 bases, and 1 base had no gene match. CDR3 in DNA: TGCGCCAGCAGCCAAGAGGGGACAGGGGATGAAAAACTGTTTTTT. Its protein is CASSQEGTGDEKLFF.

This clone was seen a handful of times. The genes are TRBV18 and TRBJ1-3, with D possibly being TRBD1 (5 bases). This CDR3 is built from 17 residues. The ends were cut back, 6 bases at V and 0 bases at J, with 18 bases in the middle. Germline CDR1 is KGHSH and CDR2 is LQKENI. Here the CDR3 reads CASSLRTQEYSGNTIYF. In DNA form, the CDR3 reads TGTGCCAGCTCGCTAAGAACACAGGAGTACTCTGGAAACACCATATATTTT. Full variable domain (missing parts from reference TRBV18 and TRBJ1-3): NAGVMQNPRHLVRRRGQEARLRCSPMKGHSHVYWYRQLPEEGLKFMVYLQKENIIDESGMPKERFSAEFPKEGPSILRIQQVVRGDSAAYFCASSLRTQEYSGNTIYFGEGSWLTVV.

The genes are TRBV29-1 and TRBJ1-1, with 9 positions matching TRBD1. V shed 4 bases and J 11 bases; nucleotides not matched to a gene: 8. CDR1 SQVTM and CDR2 ANQGSEA come from the germline V gene. CDR3 length equals 12 residues. As DNA, the CDR3 is TGCAGCGTTGTAAGGACAGGGGACGGGGCTTTCTTT. Residues: CSVVRTGDGAFF.

V and J are TRBV3-1 (or the pseudogene TRBV3-2) and TRBJ2-1; 7 bases line up with TRBD2. From germline, CDR1 is LGHDT and CDR2 YNNKEL (reference sequence). V was pared by 1 base and J by 12 bases, with 6 bases of the junction left unmatched. The CDR3 length is 13 residues. This CDR3 reads CASSQVPGEGQFF. Here the CDR3 DNA reads TGTGCCAGCAGCCAAGTACCCGGGGAGGGGCAGTTCTTC.

V and J are TRBV7-9 and TRBJ2-3; D possibly corresponds to TRBD1 (6 bases). Trimming pared 3 bases from V and 6 bases from J, leaving 19 bases between. Germline CDR1 SEHNR, CDR2 FQNEAQ (reference sequence). This CDR3 has 16 amino acids. CDR3 amino acids: CASSFSGQSAPDTQYF. DNA for the CDR3: TGTGCCAGCAGCTTCAGCGGACAGTCAGCCCCGGATACGCAGTATTTT.

This CDR3 reads CASSSYRTNMNTEAFF. Written as DNA, the CDR3 is TGTGCCAGCAGTTCCTACAGGACTAACATGAACACTGAAGCTTTCTTT. The chain is built from TRBV27 and TRBJ1-1, with D perhaps matching TRBD1 (5 bases). Germline loops: CDR1 MNHEY, CDR2 SMNVEV (reference sequence). The V end lost 4 bases, the J end lost 0 bases, and 15 bases lay between the germline ends. This CDR3 has 16 amino acids.

This rearrangement joins TRBV4-3 to TRBJ1-4; 8 bases fit TRBD1. The J segment lost 7 bases and the V segment lost 1 base, leaving 8 bases of the junction unmatched. The CDR3 extends over 16 amino acids. Germline values: CDR1 LGHNA, CDR2 YSLEER. The CDR3 is CASSQAAGGAVEKLFF. The CDR3 coding sequence is TGCGCCAGCAGCCAAGCAGCAGGGGGCGCGGTTGAAAAACTGTTTTTT.

The chain carries TRBV24-1 and TRBJ2-5, with 13 bases fitting TRBD2. Trimming removed 3 bases from V and 4 bases from J; junction bases left unmatched: 4. The V gene's germline CDR1 is KGHDR and CDR2 SFDVKD. The CDR3 contains 16 residues. The CDR3 DNA follows: TGTGCCACCAGTGATCCGGGACTAGCGGGATCAGAGACCCAGTACTTC. Its translation is CATSDPGLAGSETQYF.